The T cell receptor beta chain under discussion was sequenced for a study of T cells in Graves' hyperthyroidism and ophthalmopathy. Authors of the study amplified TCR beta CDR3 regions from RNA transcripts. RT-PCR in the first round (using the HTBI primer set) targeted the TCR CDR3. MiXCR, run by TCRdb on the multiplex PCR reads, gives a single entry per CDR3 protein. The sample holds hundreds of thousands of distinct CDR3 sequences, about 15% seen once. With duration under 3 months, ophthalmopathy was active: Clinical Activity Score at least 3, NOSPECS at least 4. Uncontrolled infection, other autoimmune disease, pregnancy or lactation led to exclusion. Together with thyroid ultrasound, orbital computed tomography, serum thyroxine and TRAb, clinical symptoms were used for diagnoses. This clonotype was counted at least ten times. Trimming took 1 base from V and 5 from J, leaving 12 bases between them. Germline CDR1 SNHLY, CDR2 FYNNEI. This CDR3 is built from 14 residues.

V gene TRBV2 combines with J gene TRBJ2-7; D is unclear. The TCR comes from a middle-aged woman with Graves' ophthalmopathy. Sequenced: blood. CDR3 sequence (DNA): TGTGCCAGCAGTGAAGGGGCAGGTAGTAACGAGCAGTACTTC. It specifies CASSEGAGSNEQYF. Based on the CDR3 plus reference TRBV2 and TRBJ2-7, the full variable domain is EPEVTQTPSHQVTQMGQEVILRCVPISNHLYFYWYRQILGQKVEFLVSFYNNEISEKSEIFDDQFSVERPDGSNFTLKIRSTKLEDSAMYFCASSEGAGSNEQYFGPGTRLTVT.